This T cell receptor (beta chain) originates from a study of blood T cell repertoires in COVID-19. Study in general: Researchers got acute and convalescent COVID-19 samples from the United States, Italy and Spain. T cells, B-cell-depleted T cells, or PBMCs supplied cDNA or gDNA.

Clones were read by immunoSEQ multiplex PCR, and TCRdb kept only the in-frame ones, dropping some. Among some 180,000 clones, under 95% were seen once, and the ten largest hold roughly 4.5%. Per the germline V gene, CDR1 is SQVTM and CDR2 is ANQGSEA. The CDR3 sequence is 15 residues long. V lost 4 bases and J lost 7, with 22 bases in between. In Seattle, patients joined the study during active infection and were tracked longitudinally. This receptor was obtained from a man between 18 and 35 years old with COVID-19, enrolled during active disease. Specimen: peripheral blood. V is TRBV29-1 and J is TRBJ1-2; no definite D call. CDR3 amino acids: CSVVRRTLYGTGYTF. The CDR3 nucleotides are TGCAGCGTTGTACGGCGGACTCTTTACGGAACTGGCTACACCTTC.